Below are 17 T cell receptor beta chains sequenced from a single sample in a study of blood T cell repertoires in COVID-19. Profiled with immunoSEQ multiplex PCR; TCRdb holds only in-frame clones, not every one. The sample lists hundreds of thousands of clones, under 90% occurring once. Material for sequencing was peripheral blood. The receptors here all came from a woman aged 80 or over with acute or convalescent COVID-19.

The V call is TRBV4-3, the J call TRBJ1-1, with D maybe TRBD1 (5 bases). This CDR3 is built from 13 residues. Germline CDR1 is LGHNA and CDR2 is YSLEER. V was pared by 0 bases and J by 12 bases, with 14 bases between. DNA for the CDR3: TGCGCCAGCAGCCAAGATACAAGCAGGGTGACTTTCTTT. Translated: CASSQDTSRVTFF.

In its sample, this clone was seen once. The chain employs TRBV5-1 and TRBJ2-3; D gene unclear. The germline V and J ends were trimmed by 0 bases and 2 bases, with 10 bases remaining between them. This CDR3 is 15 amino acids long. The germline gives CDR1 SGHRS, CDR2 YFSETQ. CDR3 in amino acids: CASSLVRATTDTQYF. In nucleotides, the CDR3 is TGCGCCAGCAGCTTGGTCCGAGCGACCACAGATACGCAGTATTTT.

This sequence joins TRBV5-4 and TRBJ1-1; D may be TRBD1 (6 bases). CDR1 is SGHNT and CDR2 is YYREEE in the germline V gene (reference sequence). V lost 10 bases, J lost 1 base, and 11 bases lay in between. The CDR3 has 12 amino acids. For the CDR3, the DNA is TGTGCCTCCGGGACACCGAACACTGAAGCTTTCTTT. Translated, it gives CASGTPNTEAFF.

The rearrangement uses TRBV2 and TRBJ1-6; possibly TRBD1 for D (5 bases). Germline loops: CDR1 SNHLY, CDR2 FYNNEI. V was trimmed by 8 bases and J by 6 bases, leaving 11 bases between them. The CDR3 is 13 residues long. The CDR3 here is CASAGRANSPLHF. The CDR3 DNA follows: TGTGCCAGCGCCGGCAGGGCTAATTCACCCCTCCACTTT.

The CDR3 DNA follows: TGTGCCAGCAGCCCGGGATCCACCTCTGGAAACACCATATATTTT. Protein sequence: CASSPGSTSGNTIYF. The chain has TRBV7-2 and TRBJ1-3; D unclear. This CDR3 has 15 residues. V was shortened by 5 bases and J by 0 bases, with 11 bases between the two germline ends. From germline, CDR1 is SGHTA and CDR2 FQGNSA.

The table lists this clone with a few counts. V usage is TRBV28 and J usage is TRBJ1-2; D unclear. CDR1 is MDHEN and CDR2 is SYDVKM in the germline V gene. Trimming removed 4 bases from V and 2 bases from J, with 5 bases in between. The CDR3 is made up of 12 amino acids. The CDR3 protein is CASSSSNYGYTF. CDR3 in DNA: TGTGCCAGCAGTTCATCCAACTATGGCTACACCTTC.

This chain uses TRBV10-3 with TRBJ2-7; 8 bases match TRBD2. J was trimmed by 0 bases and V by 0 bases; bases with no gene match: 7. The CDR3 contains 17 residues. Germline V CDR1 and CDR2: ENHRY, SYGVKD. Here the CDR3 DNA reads TGTGCCATCAGTGAGTCCCCAGCGGGGGACATCTCCTACGAGCAGTACTTC. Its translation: CAISESPAGDISYEQYF.

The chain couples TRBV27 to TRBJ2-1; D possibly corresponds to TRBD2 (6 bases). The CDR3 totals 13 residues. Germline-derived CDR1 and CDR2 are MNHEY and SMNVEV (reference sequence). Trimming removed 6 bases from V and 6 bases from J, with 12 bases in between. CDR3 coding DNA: TGTGCCAGCAGACTAGCAAGCGGCAATGAGCAGTTCTTC. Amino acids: CASRLASGNEQFF.

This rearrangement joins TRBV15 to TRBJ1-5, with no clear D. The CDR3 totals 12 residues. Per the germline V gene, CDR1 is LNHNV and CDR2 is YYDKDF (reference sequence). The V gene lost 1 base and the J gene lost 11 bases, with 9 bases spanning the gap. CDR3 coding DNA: TGTGCCACCAGCAGAGCAGGTAGGACCCAGCATTTT. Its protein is CATSRAGRTQHF.

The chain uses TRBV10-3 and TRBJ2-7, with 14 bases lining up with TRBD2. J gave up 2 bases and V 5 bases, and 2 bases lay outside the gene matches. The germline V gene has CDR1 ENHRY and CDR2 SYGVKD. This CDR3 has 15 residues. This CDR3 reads CAISKTSGGAYEQYF. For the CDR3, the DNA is TGTGCCATCAGTAAGACTAGCGGGGGGGCCTACGAGCAGTACTTC.

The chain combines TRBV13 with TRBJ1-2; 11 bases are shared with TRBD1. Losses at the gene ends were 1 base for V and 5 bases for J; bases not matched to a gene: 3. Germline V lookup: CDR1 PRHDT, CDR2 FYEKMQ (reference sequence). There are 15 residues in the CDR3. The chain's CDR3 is CASSLEGQGGYGYTF. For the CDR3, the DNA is TGTGCCAGCAGCTTAGAGGGACAGGGGGGATATGGCTACACCTTC. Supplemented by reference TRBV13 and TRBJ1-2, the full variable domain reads AAGVIQSPRHLIKEKRETATLKCYPIPRHDTVYWYQQGPGQDPQFLISFYEKMQSDKGSIPDRFSAQQFSDYHSELNMSSLELGDSALYFCASSLEGQGGYGYTFGSGTRLTVV.

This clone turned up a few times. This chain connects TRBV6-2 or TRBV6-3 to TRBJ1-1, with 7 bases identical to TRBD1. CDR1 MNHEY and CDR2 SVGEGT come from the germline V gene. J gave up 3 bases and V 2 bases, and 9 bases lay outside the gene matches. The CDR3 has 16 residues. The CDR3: CASSYGTVPGDTEAFF. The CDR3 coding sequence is TGTGCCAGCAGTTACGGGACAGTTCCAGGGGACACTGAAGCTTTCTTT.

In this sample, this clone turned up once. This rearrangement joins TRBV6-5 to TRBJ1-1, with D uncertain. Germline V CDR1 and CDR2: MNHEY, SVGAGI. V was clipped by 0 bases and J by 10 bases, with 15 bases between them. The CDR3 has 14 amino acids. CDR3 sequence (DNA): TGTGCCAGCAGTTACTCAGGCCGAGGCGGGCCAGCTTTCTTT. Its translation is CASSYSGRGGPAFF.

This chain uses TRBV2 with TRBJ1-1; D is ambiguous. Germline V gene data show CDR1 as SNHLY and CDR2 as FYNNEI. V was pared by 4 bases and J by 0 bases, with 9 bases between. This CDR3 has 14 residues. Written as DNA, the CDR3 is TGTGCCAGCAGTGTCCGGGGTATGAACACTGAAGCTTTCTTT. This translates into CASSVRGMNTEAFF.

The CDR3 spells CASSFNRGGAFF. The CDR3 DNA reads TGTGCCAGCAGTTTCAACAGGGGCGGGGCTTTCTTT. V usage is TRBV28 and J usage is TRBJ1-1, with TRBD1 matching 7 bases. V was clipped by 3 bases and J by 11 bases; unmatched bases: 6. CDR3 length equals 12 residues. From germline, CDR1 is MDHEN and CDR2 SYDVKM.

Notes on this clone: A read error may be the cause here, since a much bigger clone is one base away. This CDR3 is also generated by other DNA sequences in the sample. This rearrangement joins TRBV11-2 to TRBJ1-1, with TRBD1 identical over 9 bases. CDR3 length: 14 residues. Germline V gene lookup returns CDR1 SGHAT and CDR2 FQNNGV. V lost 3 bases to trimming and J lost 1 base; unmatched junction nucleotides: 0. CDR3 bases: TGTGCCAGCAGCTTGGGACAGGGGAACACTGAAGCTTTCTTT. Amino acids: CASSLGQGNTEAFF.

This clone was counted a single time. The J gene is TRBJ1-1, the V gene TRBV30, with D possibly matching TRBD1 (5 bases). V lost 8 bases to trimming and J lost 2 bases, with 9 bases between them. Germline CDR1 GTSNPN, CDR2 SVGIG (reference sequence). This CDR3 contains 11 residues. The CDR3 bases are TGTGCCGGGGCCCAAAACACTGAAGCTTTCTTT. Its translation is CAGAQNTEAFF.